This is a list of T cell receptor beta chains from one sample in a study of blood T cell repertoires in COVID-19. Sequenced by immunoSEQ multiplex PCR; TCRdb stores in-frame clones only, minus some. The sample has 150,000 to 200,000 clones, about four fifths seen once. Specimen: peripheral blood. Receptors originate from a man aged 55 to 70 with active or convalescent COVID-19. CDR3s include the opening cysteine and the closing phenylalanine or tryptophan. D genes are given only for firm matches. Some rows have no size entry. The others give once, few or many, or a class for an expanded clone.

j_gene,abundance,v_gene,d_gene,CDR3nt,CDR3aa
TRBJ2-6,-,TRBV10-3,TRBD1,TGTGCCATCAGTTCAACAGGGGCTGGGGCCAACGTCCTGACTTTC,CAISSTGAGANVLTF
TRBJ1-1,-,TRBV9,-,TGTGCCAGCAGCACTTCCGGGGGCACTGAAGCTTTCTTT,CASSTSGGTEAFF
TRBJ1-1,-,TRBV5-1,-,TGCGCCAGCAGCCTCACAGCGAACACTGAAGCTTTCTTT,CASSLTANTEAFF
TRBJ2-1,-,TRBV5-4,TRBD2,TGTGCCAGCAGCATGACTAGCGGGAGCGTGAGTGAGCAGTTCTTC,CASSMTSGSVSEQFF
TRBJ2-2,-,TRBV2,-,TGTGCCAGCAGTTACAGCACCGGGGAGCTGTTTTTT,CASSYSTGELFF
TRBJ2-1,-,TRBV25-1,TRBD2,TGTGCCAGCAGTGAAGCGGGACTAGCGGGAGGCGAGCAGTTCTTC,CASSEAGLAGGEQFF
TRBJ2-3,-,TRBV27,-,TGTGCCAGCAGTTGGGTCCAGGGGAGCACAGATACGCAGTATTTT,CASSWVQGSTDTQYF
TRBJ1-2,-,TRBV7-2,-,TGTGCCAGCAGCTTCCCGCAGGGTTATGGCTACACCTTC,CASSFPQGYGYTF
TRBJ1-2,-,TRBV11-2,-,TGTGCCAGCAGCTTAGATGGGCAGGGGTACTATGGCTACACCTTC,CASSLDGQGYYGYTF
TRBJ1-2,-,TRBV6-5,TRBD1,TGTGCCAGCAGTCCGGGACAGGGTTGGAGTGGCTACACCTTC,CASSPGQGWSGYTF
TRBJ1-4,few,TRBV4-2,-,TGTGCCAGCAGCCAAGGGCCGTCAAATGAAAAACTGTTTTTT,CASSQGPSNEKLFF
TRBJ2-4,-,TRBV2,TRBD2,TGTGCCAGCAGAATCCTAGCGGGAGCACAGTACTTC,CASRILAGAQYF
TRBJ1-6,-,TRBV7-8,-,TGTGCCAGCAGCTTAAGAGGGTTCAATTCACCCCTCCACTTT,CASSLRGFNSPLHF
TRBJ2-7,-,TRBV27,TRBD1,TGTGCCAGCAACCCCGGGACAGGGAGCTACGAGCAGTACTTC,CASNPGTGSYEQYF
TRBJ1-5,-,TRBV2,-,TGTGCCAGCAGTTACAGGGTTGAGCAGCCCCAGCATTTT,CASSYRVEQPQHF
TRBJ2-5,-,TRBV6-5,TRBD2,TGTGCCAGCAGCTGGAAGATGGGAGGGCAAGAGACCCAGTACTTC,CASSWKMGGQETQYF
TRBJ1-2,-,TRBV5-1,-,TGCGCCAGTAACTCCGGGACAACAGCTAACTATGGCTACACCTTC,CASNSGTTANYGYTF
TRBJ2-7,few,TRBV19,-,TGTGCCAGTAGTCCAAGCCTCTCCTACGAGCAGTACTTC,CASSPSLSYEQYF
TRBJ1-2,-,TRBV7-9,-,TGTGCCAGCAGCTTCGGGGAGGGGGAGCGCTATGGCTACACCTTC,CASSFGEGERYGYTF
TRBJ1-2,few,TRBV5-4,-,TGTGCCAGCAGCTTAGAGCCAGGGGACATCTATGGCTACACCTTC,CASSLEPGDIYGYTF
TRBJ1-4,-,TRBV5-1,-,TGCGCCAGCAGAGGCATTCGGGGGTCTGAAAAACTGTTTTTT,CASRGIRGSEKLFF
TRBJ1-3,once,TRBV29-1,TRBD1,TGCAGCGTTGAAGAGAACAGGGGCGACACCATATATTTT,CSVEENRGDTIYF
TRBJ2-1,-,TRBV5-8,TRBD1,TGTGCCAGCAGCCGACAGGGAAGCTCCTACAATGAGCAGTTCTTC,CASSRQGSSYNEQFF
TRBJ1-1,-,TRBV28,-,TGTGCCAGCAGTTTAGGCCAGAACACTGAAGCTTTCTTT,CASSLGQNTEAFF
TRBJ2-5,-,TRBV6-5,-,TGTGCCAGCAGTTTACACTCCGGGACAAAGGGGGAGACCCAGTACTTC,CASSLHSGTKGETQYF
TRBJ2-2,few,TRBV9,TRBD1,TGTGCCAGCGGTAGGGGGACAGGGTCGATGACCGGGGAGCTGTTTTTT,CASGRGTGSMTGELFF
TRBJ2-1,-,TRBV7-9,TRBD1,TGTGCCAGCAGCTTTCTTTTAGGGACAGTCTACAATGAGCAGTTCTTC,CASSFLLGTVYNEQFF
TRBJ1-2,-,TRBV6-4,-,TGTGCCAGCAGTTCCAGCGGGGGCTATGGCTACACCTTC,CASSSSGGYGYTF
TRBJ2-5,-,TRBV7-2,TRBD2,TGTGCCAGCAGCTTAGCCTTAGCGGGGGTTCAAGAGACCCAGTACTTC,CASSLALAGVQETQYF
TRBJ2-7,-,TRBV5-4,TRBD2,TGTGCCAGCAGCCCGGGACTAGCGGGAGGGATCTACGAGCAGTACTTC,CASSPGLAGGIYEQYF
TRBJ2-5,few,TRBV18,-,TGTGCCAGCTCACCACCTGAGACAGTGAGACCCGAGACCCAGTACTTC,CASSPPETVRPETQYF
TRBJ2-1,-,TRBV6-5,-,TGTGCCAGCAGTCCGGGTTCTCCGGCACATGAGCAGTTCTTC,CASSPGSPAHEQFF
TRBJ2-2,-,TRBV24-1,TRBD1,TGTGCCACCAGTGACCTGGGACAGGGCGGCGGGGAGCTGTTTTTT,CATSDLGQGGGELFF
TRBJ1-4,-,TRBV9,TRBD1,TGTGCCAGCAGCGCGCACGGGACAGGGAATGAAAAACTGTTTTTT,CASSAHGTGNEKLFF
TRBJ2-4,-,TRBV14,TRBD1,TGTGCCAGCAGCCCCTTGGGACAGGGTAAAAACATTCAGTACTTC,CASSPLGQGKNIQYF
TRBJ2-2,once,TRBV10-3,TRBD2,TGTGCCATCAGGGGACTAGCTAACACCGGGGAGCTGTTTTTT,CAIRGLANTGELFF
TRBJ2-1,-,TRBV24-1,-,TGTGCCACCAGTGATCCCGGGGGACGGGATGAGCAGTTCTTC,CATSDPGGRDEQFF